These T cell receptor beta chains were read from a single sample in a study of blood T cells in healthy people across ages. TCRdb ran MiXCR on the 5' RACE reads and lists one entry per CDR3 protein. The sample holds roughly 800,000 distinct CDR3 sequences, around 36% seen once. Sample: blood. All receptors derive from a man aged 18 to 29 in good health. The CDR3 runs from the conserved cysteine through the conserved F or W. Each record gives: D gene, clone size, J gene, V gene, CDR3 protein, CDR3 DNA. D genes are given only for firm matches. The listing skips clone size in some rows; elsewhere it reads once, few, many or a size class.

NA,many,TRBJ2-1,TRBV12-3/TRBV12-4,CASSLDGGDEQFF,TGTGCCAGCAGTCTGGACGGGGGCGATGAGCAGTTCTTC
NA,NA,TRBJ1-4,TRBV3-1,CASSQDGGRPTNEKLFF,TGTGCCAGCAGCCAAGACGGCGGTAGACCAACTAATGAAAAACTGTTTTTT
NA,NA,TRBJ2-5,TRBV4-3,CASSQGRGSELQETQYF,TGCGCCAGCAGCCAAGGTAGAGGGAGCGAGTTACAAGAGACCCAGTACTTC
NA,few,TRBJ2-7,TRBV6-5,CASSYSGKGGDEQYF,TGTGCCAGCAGTTACTCGGGGAAGGGCGGCGACGAGCAGTACTTC
TRBD1,few,TRBJ1-2,TRBV3-1,CASSLTYRGLNGYTF,TGTGCCAGCAGCCTTACTTACAGGGGGTTGAATGGCTACACCTTC
NA,few,TRBJ1-1,TRBV12-3/TRBV12-4,CASSSTGRTEAFF,TGTGCCAGCAGTTCTACAGGGAGGACTGAAGCTTTCTTT
NA,NA,TRBJ1-2,TRBV4-2,CASSRGQSNYGYTF,TGTGCCAGCAGCCGGGGACAATCCAACTATGGCTACACCTTC
TRBD1,NA,TRBJ1-5,TRBV9,CASSVPKGGDRESNQPQHF,TGTGCCAGCAGCGTACCCAAAGGTGGAGACAGGGAGAGCAATCAGCCCCAGCATTTT
NA,NA,TRBJ1-6,TRBV11-2,CASSLGGGSYNSPLHF,TGTGCCAGCAGCTTAGGGGGTGGCTCCTATAATTCACCCCTCCACTTT
TRBD2,NA,TRBJ2-3,TRBV4-1,CASSQGLPRGTDTQYF,TGCGCCAGCAGCCAAGGACTACCGCGGGGGACAGATACGCAGTATTTT
TRBD1,NA,TRBJ1-2,TRBV4-1,CASSQGGTGHPNYGYTF,TGCGCCAGCAGCCAAGGGGGGACAGGGCACCCTAACTATGGCTACACCTTC
NA,NA,TRBJ1-3,TRBV20-1,CSARGTGGNTIYF,TGCAGTGCTAGGGGCACAGGGGGAAACACCATATATTTT
NA,NA,TRBJ2-7,TRBV4-1,CASSQGSGPLEQYF,TGCGCCAGCAGCCAAGGGAGTGGGCCGCTTGAGCAGTACTTC
NA,many,TRBJ2-5,TRBV6-5,CASSYSASLETQYF,TGTGCCAGCAGTTACTCGGCTAGTTTGGAGACCCAGTACTTC
TRBD1,NA,TRBJ1-5,TRBV27,CASSTVDRVKGVSNQPQHF,TGTGCCAGCAGTACCGTAGACAGGGTCAAGGGAGTTAGCAATCAGCCCCAGCATTTT
NA,few,TRBJ1-5,TRBV2,CASRGQNQPQHF,TGTGCCAGCAGGGGCCAGAATCAGCCCCAGCATTTT
TRBD2,few,TRBJ2-7,TRBV5-1,CASSFGGGGVEQYF,TGCGCCAGCAGCTTTGGCGGGGGAGGCGTCGAGCAGTACTTC
NA,many,TRBJ2-5,TRBV12-3/TRBV12-4,CASRDWETQYF,TGTGCCAGCAGGGACTGGGAGACCCAGTACTTC
TRBD1,few,TRBJ2-7,TRBV27,CASSFLFPRGQYEQYF,TGTGCCAGCAGTTTTTTGTTCCCCAGGGGGCAGTACGAGCAGTACTTC
NA,NA,TRBJ2-5,TRBV28,CATNSGEETQYF,TGTGCCACCAACTCTGGGGAAGAGACCCAGTACTTC
TRBD2,many,TRBJ2-3,TRBV4-3,CASSQDLTAAGVTDTQYF,TGCGCCAGCAGCCAAGATTTGACGGCGGCGGGGGTCACAGATACGCAGTATTTT
TRBD2,many,TRBJ2-7,TRBV12-3/TRBV12-4,CASSLGTSGAYYERYF,TGTGCCAGCAGTTTAGGGACTAGCGGAGCCTACTACGAGCGGTACTTC
NA,NA,TRBJ1-3,TRBV15,CATSNSGFSGNTIYF,TGTGCCACCAGCAATTCAGGGTTCTCCGGAAACACCATATATTTT
TRBD1,NA,TRBJ2-3,TRBV25-1,CASSEGPRDREDTQYF,TGTGCCAGCAGTGAGGGGCCCCGGGACAGGGAAGATACGCAGTATTTT
NA,NA,TRBJ1-2,TRBV15,CATSREGGAGHTF,TGTGCCACCAGCAGAGAAGGAGGGGCTGGCCACACCTTC
NA,few,TRBJ2-5,TRBV7-9,CASSVRGETQYF,TGTGCCAGCAGCGTCCGAGGGGAGACCCAGTACTTC
NA,NA,TRBJ1-5,TRBV7-9,CASSTDSVGPQHF,TGTGCCAGCAGTACCGACAGTGTGGGGCCCCAGCATTTT
TRBD1,NA,TRBJ2-7,TRBV4-2,CASSQEGFGTDYNEQYF,TGTGCCAGCAGCCAAGAAGGTTTCGGGACAGACTACAATGAGCAGTACTTC
TRBD2,once,TRBJ2-7,TRBV27,CASSLSGGVIHEQYF,TGTGCCAGCAGTTTATCGGGGGGGGTTATCCACGAGCAGTACTTC
NA,NA,TRBJ1-4,TRBV7-2,CAGSPQGEKLFF,TGTGCCGGCAGTCCACAGGGAGAAAAACTGTTTTTT
TRBD2,few,TRBJ2-1,TRBV12-3/TRBV12-4,CASRSGLAGINEQFF,TGTGCCAGCAGGAGCGGACTAGCGGGGATCAATGAGCAGTTCTTC
NA,NA,TRBJ1-1,TRBV25-1,CASRWGKTEAFF,TGTGCCAGCCGGTGGGGGAAGACTGAAGCTTTCTTT
TRBD2,few,TRBJ2-3,TRBV20-1,CSASYSAGGPSDTQYF,TGCAGTGCTAGCTATTCAGCGGGGGGGCCCTCAGATACGCAGTATTTT
NA,many,TRBJ2-3,TRBV5-6,CASTPGGRRGDTQYF,TGTGCCAGCACCCCGGGGGGCCGACGTGGGGATACGCAGTATTTT
NA,few,TRBJ1-5,TRBV7-2,CASSKSGNQPQHF,TGTGCCAGCAGCAAATCAGGGAATCAGCCCCAGCATTTT
TRBD1,NA,TRBJ1-2,TRBV20-1,CSAGGMDRVNGYTF,TGCAGTGCTGGGGGGATGGACAGGGTCAATGGCTACACCTTC
NA,NA,TRBJ1-2,TRBV12-3/TRBV12-4,CASCLTTGYGYTF,TGTGCCAGCTGTCTCACCACCGGCTATGGCTACACCTTC
TRBD1,NA,TRBJ2-3,TRBV9,CASSGAWDRGSEDTQYF,TGTGCCAGCAGCGGGGCGTGGGACAGGGGTTCTGAAGATACGCAGTATTTT
TRBD2,many,TRBJ2-3,TRBV7-8,CASSLSVREAGGSGYTQYF,TGTGCCAGCAGCTTAAGTGTGAGGGAAGCGGGGGGGTCCGGATATACGCAGTATTTT
NA,NA,TRBJ1-2,TRBV7-8,CASSLTGQDYGYTF,TGTGCCAGCAGCTTAACAGGGCAGGACTATGGCTACACCTTC
TRBD2,many,TRBJ2-5,TRBV12-3/TRBV12-4,CASSMDTLNFLAGNKETQYF,TGTGCCAGCAGCATGGACACCCTCAACTTCCTAGCGGGGAACAAAGAGACCCAGTACTTC
NA,NA,TRBJ2-3,TRBV4-3,CASSQVSGTQYF,TGCGCCAGCAGCCAAGTTTCGGGTACGCAGTATTTT
NA,few,TRBJ2-5,TRBV4-2,CASSFSPRAEQETQYF,TGTGCCAGCAGCTTCTCTCCCCGGGCGGAACAAGAGACCCAGTACTTC
NA,NA,TRBJ1-5,TRBV4-1,CASSQRLLAYSNQPQHF,TGCGCCAGCAGCCAACGGCTTCTTGCCTATAGCAATCAGCCCCAGCATTTT
TRBD1,NA,TRBJ2-1,TRBV19,CASSTGTGYEQFF,TGTGCCAGTAGTACCGGGACAGGGTACGAGCAGTTCTTC
NA,few,TRBJ1-2,TRBV9,CASSVGPDSGPNCGYTF,TGTGCCAGCAGCGTAGGCCCCGACTCAGGGCCTAACTGTGGCTACACCTTC
TRBD1,NA,TRBJ2-1,TRBV5-1,CASSDGTGINEQFF,TGCGCCAGCAGCGACGGGACAGGGATCAATGAGCAGTTCTTC
TRBD1,NA,TRBJ1-1,TRBV3-1,CASSQVIQGAEAFF,TGTGCCAGCAGCCAAGTAATACAGGGGGCTGAAGCTTTCTTT
NA,many,TRBJ2-7,TRBV12-3/TRBV12-4,CASSLVPDYEQYF,TGTGCCAGCAGTTTAGTACCGGACTACGAGCAGTACTTC
TRBD1,many,TRBJ1-5,TRBV5-1,CASSETGDSNQPQHF,TGCGCCAGCAGCGAGACAGGGGACAGCAATCAGCCCCAGCATTTT
TRBD2,once,TRBJ2-3,TRBV3-1,CASSFAGGSSTDTQYF,TGTGCCAGCAGCTTTGCCGGGGGGTCTAGCACAGATACGCAGTATTTT
TRBD1,NA,TRBJ1-6,TRBV12-3/TRBV12-4,CASSRQGYGNSPLHF,TGTGCCAGCAGTAGACAGGGATATGGCAATTCACCCCTCCACTTT
TRBD1,NA,TRBJ2-2,TRBV2,CASGRDSSNTGELFF,TGTGCCAGCGGCCGGGACAGCTCGAACACCGGGGAGCTGTTTTTT